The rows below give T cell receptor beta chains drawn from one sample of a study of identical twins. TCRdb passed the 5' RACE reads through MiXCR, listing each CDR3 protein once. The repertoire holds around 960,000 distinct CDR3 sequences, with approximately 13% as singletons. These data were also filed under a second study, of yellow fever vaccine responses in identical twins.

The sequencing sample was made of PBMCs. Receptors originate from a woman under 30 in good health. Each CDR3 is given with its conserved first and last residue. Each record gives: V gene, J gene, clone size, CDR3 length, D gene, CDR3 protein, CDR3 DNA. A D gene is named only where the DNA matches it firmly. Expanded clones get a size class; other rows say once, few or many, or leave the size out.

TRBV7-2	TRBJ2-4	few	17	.	CASSPRLQLLAKNIQYF	TGTGCCAGCAGCCCCCGGCTGCAGCTACTAGCCAAAAACATTCAGTACTTC
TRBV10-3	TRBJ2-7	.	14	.	CATTDPGNTYEQYF	TGTGCCACCACCGATCCCGGGAACACCTACGAGCAGTACTTC
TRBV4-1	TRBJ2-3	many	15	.	CASSQEGRVTDTQYF	TGCGCCAGCAGCCAAGAGGGCAGGGTGACAGATACGCAGTATTTT
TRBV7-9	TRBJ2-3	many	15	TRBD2	CASSLGSGTSDTQYF	TGTGCCAGCAGCTTAGGAAGCGGGACTTCAGATACGCAGTATTTT
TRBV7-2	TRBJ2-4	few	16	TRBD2	CASSTPGLAGVNIQYF	TGTGCCAGCAGCACACCGGGACTAGCGGGAGTAAACATTCAGTACTTC
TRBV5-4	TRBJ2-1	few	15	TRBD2	CASRQLAFSYNEQFF	TGTGCCAGCAGGCAACTAGCGTTTTCCTACAATGAGCAGTTCTTC
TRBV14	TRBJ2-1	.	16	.	CASSQVTGVIYNEQFF	TGTGCCAGCAGCCAAGTTACAGGCGTCATATACAATGAGCAGTTCTTC
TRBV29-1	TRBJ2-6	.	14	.	CSVSDSSGANVLTF	TGCAGCGTATCCGACAGCTCTGGGGCCAACGTCCTGACTTTC
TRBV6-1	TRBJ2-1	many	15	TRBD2	CASSETGGPYNEQFF	TGTGCCAGCAGTGAAACGGGAGGGCCTTACAATGAGCAGTTCTTC
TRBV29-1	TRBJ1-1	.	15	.	CSVLLWGLMNTEAFF	TGCAGCGTTCTATTATGGGGGTTGATGAACACTGAAGCTTTCTTT
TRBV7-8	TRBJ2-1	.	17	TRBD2	CASSSGRPGLAPNEQFF	TGTGCCAGCAGCTCGGGACGACCGGGACTAGCGCCCAATGAGCAGTTCTTC
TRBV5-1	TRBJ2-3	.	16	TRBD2	CASSQGTSGSIGTQYF	TGCGCCAGCAGCCAAGGGACTAGCGGGAGTATTGGTACGCAGTATTTT
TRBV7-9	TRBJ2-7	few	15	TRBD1	CASSEGQGAAYEQYF	TGTGCCAGCAGCGAGGGACAGGGGGCTGCCTACGAGCAGTACTTC
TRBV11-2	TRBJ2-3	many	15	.	CASSLFAGDTDTQYF	TGTGCCAGCAGCTTATTTGCCGGAGACACAGATACGCAGTATTTT
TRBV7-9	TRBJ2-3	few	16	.	CASSPFRVESTDTQYF	TGTGCCAGCAGCCCCTTTCGGGTAGAGAGCACAGATACGCAGTATTTT
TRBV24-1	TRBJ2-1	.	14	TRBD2	CATSDFLRAGIQFF	TGTGCCACCAGTGATTTTTTGAGAGCGGGGATCCAGTTCTTC
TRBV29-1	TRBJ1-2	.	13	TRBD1	CSDSGQGRDGYTF	TGCAGCGACTCGGGACAGGGCCGGGATGGCTACACCTTC
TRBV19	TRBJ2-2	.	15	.	CASTNRGGYAGELFF	TGTGCCAGTACCAATCGTGGGGGGTACGCCGGGGAGCTGTTTTTT
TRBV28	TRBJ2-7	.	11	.	CASTTRHEQYF	TGTGCCAGCACCACCCGACACGAGCAGTACTTC
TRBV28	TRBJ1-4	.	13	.	CASSLNLFSALFF	TGTGCCAGCAGTTTAAACCTATTCTCTGCCTTGTTTTTT
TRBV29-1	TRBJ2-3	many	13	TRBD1	CSVHRGGTDTQYF	TGCAGCGTCCACAGGGGGGGCACAGATACGCAGTATTTT
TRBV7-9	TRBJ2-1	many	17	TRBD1	CASRITGGERSYNEQFF	TGTGCCAGCAGAATCACAGGGGGTGAACGGTCCTACAATGAGCAGTTCTTC
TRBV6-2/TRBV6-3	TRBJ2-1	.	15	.	CASIPGGTVANEQFF	TGTGCCAGCATTCCGGGGGGGACAGTTGCCAATGAGCAGTTCTTC
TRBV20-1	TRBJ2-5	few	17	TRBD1	CSAKAPPGQGIQETQYF	TGCAGTGCTAAGGCCCCTCCGGGACAGGGAATCCAAGAGACCCAGTACTTC
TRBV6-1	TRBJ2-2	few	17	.	CASSVRPQGRNTGELFF	TGTGCCAGCAGCGTGAGACCGCAGGGTCGGAACACCGGGGAGCTGTTTTTT
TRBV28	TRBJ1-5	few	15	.	CASSFRSRGNQPQHF	TGTGCCAGCAGTTTCAGGAGCAGGGGCAATCAGCCCCAGCATTTT
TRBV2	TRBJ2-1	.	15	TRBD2	CASTGAGGAYNEQFF	TGTGCCAGCACGGGAGCGGGAGGGGCCTACAATGAGCAGTTCTTC
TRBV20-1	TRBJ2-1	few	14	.	CSASLRSNHNEQFF	TGCAGTGCTAGCCTCCGCAGCAACCACAATGAGCAGTTCTTC
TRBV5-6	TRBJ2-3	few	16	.	CASSLGNVGSTDTQYF	TGTGCCAGCAGCTTGGGGAACGTCGGTAGCACAGATACGCAGTATTTT
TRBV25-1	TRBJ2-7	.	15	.	CASSEYNQGFYEQYF	TGTGCCAGCAGTGAATATAATCAGGGGTTCTACGAGCAGTACTTC
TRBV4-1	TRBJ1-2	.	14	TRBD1	CASSQEGQGIGYTF	TGCGCCAGCAGCCAAGAGGGACAGGGAATTGGCTACACCTTC
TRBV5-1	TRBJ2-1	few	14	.	CASSLGVDSNEQFF	TGCGCCAGCAGCTTGGGGGTGGACAGCAATGAGCAGTTCTTC
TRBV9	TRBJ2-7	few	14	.	CASSVGGDVDEQYF	TGTGCCAGCAGCGTAGGAGGCGATGTGGACGAGCAGTACTTC
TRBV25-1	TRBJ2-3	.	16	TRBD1	CASSERGRVIADTQYF	TGTGCCAGCAGTGAGAGGGGGCGGGTTATTGCAGATACGCAGTATTTT
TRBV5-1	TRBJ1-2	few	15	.	CASSLAQATTSGYTF	TGCGCCAGCAGCTTGGCCCAAGCCACTACCAGTGGCTACACCTTC
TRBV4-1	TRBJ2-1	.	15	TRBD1	CASSQFPGQADEQFF	TGCGCCAGCAGCCAATTCCCGGGACAGGCGGATGAGCAGTTCTTC
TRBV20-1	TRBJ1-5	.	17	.	CSATRDLYPDSNQPQHF	TGCAGTGCTACCCGGGACCTGTATCCCGATAGCAATCAGCCCCAGCATTTT
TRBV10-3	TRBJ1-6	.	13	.	CAIRRTEGSPLHF	TGTGCCATCAGGCGTACAGAAGGTTCACCCCTCCACTTT
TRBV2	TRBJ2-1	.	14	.	CASTSYSGYNEQFF	TGTGCCAGCACCAGCTATAGCGGCTACAATGAGCAGTTCTTC
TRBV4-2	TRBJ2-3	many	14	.	CASSPGTFPDTQYF	TGTGCCAGCAGCCCTGGGACATTTCCAGATACGCAGTATTTT